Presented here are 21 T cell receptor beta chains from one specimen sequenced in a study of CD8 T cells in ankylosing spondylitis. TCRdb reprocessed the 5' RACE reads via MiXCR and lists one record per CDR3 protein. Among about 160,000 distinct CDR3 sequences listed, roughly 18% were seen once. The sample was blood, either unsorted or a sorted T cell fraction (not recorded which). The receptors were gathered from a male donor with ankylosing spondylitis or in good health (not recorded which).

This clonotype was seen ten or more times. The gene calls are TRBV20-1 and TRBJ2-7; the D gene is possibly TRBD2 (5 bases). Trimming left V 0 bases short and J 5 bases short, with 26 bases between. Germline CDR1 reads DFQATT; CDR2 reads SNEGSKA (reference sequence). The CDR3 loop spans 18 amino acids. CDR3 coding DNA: TGCAGTGCTAGAGATGAGAAAGCGGACCCAAGGAGGTTCCACGAGCAGTACTTC. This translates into CSARDEKADPRRFHEQYF.

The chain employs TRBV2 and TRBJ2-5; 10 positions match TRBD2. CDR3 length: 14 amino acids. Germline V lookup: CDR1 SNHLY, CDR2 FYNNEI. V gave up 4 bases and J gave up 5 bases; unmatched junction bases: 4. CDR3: CASSGAGGIETQYF. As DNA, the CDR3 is TGTGCCAGCAGTGGAGCGGGAGGGATTGAGACCCAGTACTTC.

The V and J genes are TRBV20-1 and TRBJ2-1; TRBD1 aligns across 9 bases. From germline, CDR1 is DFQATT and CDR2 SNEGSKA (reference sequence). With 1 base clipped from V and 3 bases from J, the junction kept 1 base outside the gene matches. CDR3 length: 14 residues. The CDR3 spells CSARGTGDYNEQFF. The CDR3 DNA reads TGCAGTGCTAGAGGGACAGGGGACTACAATGAGCAGTTCTTC.

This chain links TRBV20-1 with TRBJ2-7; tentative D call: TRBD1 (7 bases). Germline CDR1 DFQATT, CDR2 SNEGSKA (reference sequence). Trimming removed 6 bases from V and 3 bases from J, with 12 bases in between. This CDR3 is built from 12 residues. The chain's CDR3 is CSARGTVYEQYF. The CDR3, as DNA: TGCAGTGCCCGGGGGACAGTCTACGAGCAGTACTTC.

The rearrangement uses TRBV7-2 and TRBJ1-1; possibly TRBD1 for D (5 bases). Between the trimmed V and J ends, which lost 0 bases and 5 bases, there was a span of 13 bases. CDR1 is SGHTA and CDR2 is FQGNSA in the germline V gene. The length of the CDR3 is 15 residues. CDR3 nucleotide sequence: TGTGCCAGCAGCTTAGCCGGGGGGGAAGTTACTGAAGCTTTCTTT. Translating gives CASSLAGGEVTEAFF.

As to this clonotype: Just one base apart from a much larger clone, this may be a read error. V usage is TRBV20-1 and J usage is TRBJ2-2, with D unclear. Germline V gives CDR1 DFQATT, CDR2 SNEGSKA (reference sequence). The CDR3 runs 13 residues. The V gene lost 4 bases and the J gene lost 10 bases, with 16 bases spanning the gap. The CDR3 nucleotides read TGCAGTGCTAAAGCTGGGTTGGTCGTGGAGCTGTTTTTT. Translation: CSAKAGLVVELFF.

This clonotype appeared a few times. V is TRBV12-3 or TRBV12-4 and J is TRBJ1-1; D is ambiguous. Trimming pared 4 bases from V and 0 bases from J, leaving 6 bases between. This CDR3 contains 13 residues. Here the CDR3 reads CASSSMMNTEAFF. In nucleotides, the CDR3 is TGTGCCAGCAGTTCAATGATGAACACTGAAGCTTTCTTT.

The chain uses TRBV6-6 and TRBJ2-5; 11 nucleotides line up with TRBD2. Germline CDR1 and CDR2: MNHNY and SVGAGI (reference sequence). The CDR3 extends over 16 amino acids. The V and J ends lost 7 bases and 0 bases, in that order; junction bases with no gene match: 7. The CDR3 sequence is CASKPPGLADQETQYF. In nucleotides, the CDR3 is TGTGCCAGCAAGCCGCCGGGACTAGCGGACCAAGAGACCCAGTACTTC.

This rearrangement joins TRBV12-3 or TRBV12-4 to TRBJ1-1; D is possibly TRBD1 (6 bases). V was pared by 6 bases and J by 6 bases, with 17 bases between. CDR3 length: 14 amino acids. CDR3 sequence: CASRREQGISEAFF. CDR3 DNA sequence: TGTGCCAGCAGACGAGAACAGGGAATCTCTGAAGCTTTCTTT.

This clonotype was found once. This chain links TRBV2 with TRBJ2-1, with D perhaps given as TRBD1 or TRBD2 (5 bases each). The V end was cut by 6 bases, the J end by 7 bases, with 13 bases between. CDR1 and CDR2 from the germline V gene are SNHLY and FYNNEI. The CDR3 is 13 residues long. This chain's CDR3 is CASRRDPGNEQFF. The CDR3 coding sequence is TGTGCCAGCAGACGGGACCCCGGTAATGAGCAGTTCTTC.

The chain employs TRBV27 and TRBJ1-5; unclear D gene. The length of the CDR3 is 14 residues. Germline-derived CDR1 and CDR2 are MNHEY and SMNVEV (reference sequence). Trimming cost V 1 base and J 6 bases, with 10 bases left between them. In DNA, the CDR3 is TGTGCCAGCAGTTTATTTGGGATGGGTCAGCCCCAGCATTTT. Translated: CASSLFGMGQPQHF.

CDR3 in DNA: TGTGCCAGCAGCACCTCGGACTACGAGCAGTACTTC. This codes for CASSTSDYEQYF. The chain is built from TRBV7-9 and TRBJ2-7, with D unclear. Trimming left V 5 bases short and J 3 bases short, with 8 bases between. The germline CDR1 and CDR2 sequences are SEHNR and FQNEAQ (reference sequence). CDR3 length equals 12 residues.

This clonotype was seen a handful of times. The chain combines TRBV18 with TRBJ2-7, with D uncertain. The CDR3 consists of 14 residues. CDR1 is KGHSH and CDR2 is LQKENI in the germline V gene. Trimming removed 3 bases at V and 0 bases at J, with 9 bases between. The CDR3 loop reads CASSPQWGSYEQYF. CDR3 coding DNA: TGTGCCAGCTCACCGCAATGGGGCTCCTACGAGCAGTACTTC.

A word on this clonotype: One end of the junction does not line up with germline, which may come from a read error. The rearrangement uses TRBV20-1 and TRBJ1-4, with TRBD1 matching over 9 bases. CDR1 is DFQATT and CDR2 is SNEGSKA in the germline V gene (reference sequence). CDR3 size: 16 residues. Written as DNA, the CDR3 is TGCTGTGCTAGGGGAACGGGACAGGGCTGGTCTGAAAAACTGTTTTTT. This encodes CCARGTGQGWSEKLFF.

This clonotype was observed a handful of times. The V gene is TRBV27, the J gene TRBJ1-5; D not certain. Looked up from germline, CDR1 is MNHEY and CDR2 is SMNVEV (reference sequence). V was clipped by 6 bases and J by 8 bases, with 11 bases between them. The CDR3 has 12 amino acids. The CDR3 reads CASRTGGKPQHF. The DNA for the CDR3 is TGTGCCAGCAGAACGGGCGGGAAGCCCCAGCATTTT.

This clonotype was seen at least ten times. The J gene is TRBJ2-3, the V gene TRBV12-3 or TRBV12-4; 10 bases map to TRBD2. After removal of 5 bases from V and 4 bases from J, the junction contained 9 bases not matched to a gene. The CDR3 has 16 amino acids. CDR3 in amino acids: CASSPDGAGGADTQYF. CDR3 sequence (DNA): TGTGCCAGCAGTCCCGACGGAGCGGGAGGGGCAGATACGCAGTATTTT.

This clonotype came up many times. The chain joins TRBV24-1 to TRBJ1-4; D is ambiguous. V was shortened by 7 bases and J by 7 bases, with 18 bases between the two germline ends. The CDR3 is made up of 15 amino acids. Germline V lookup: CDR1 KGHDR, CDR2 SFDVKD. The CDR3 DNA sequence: TGTGCCACCAGCGTTTCGGACGGCTCGTCTGAAAAACTGTTTTTT. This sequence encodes CATSVSDGSSEKLFF.

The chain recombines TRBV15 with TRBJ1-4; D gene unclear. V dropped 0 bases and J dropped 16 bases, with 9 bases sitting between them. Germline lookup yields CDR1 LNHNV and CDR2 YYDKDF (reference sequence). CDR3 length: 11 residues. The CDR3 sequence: CATSRDRKWFF. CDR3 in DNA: TGTGCCACCAGCAGAGATCGAAAGTGGTTTTTT.

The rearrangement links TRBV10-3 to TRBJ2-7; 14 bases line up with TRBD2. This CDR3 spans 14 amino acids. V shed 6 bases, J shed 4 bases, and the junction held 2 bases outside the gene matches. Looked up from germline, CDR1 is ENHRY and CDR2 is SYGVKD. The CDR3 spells CAIRGLAGVYEQYF. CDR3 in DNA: TGTGCCATCAGGGGACTAGCGGGGGTATACGAGCAGTACTTC.

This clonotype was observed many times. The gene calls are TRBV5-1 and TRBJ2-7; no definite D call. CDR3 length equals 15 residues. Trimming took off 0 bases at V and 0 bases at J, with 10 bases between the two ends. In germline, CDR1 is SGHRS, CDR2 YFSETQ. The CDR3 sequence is CASSLDPRSSYEQYF. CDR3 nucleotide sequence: TGCGCCAGCAGCTTGGACCCCAGAAGCTCCTACGAGCAGTACTTC. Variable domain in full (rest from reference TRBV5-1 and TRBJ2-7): KAGVTQTPRYLIKTRGQQVTLSCSPISGHRSVSWYQQTPGQGLQFLFEYFSETQRNKGNFPGRFSGRQFSNSRSEMNVSTLELGDSALYLCASSLDPRSSYEQYFGPGTRLTVT.

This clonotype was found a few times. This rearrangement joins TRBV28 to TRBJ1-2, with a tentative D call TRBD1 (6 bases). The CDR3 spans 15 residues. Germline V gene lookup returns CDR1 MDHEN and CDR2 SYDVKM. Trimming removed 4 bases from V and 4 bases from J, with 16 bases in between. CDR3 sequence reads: CASSSRQAGGYGYTF. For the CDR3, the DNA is TGTGCCAGCAGTTCCCGACAGGCTGGGGGCTATGGCTACACCTTC.